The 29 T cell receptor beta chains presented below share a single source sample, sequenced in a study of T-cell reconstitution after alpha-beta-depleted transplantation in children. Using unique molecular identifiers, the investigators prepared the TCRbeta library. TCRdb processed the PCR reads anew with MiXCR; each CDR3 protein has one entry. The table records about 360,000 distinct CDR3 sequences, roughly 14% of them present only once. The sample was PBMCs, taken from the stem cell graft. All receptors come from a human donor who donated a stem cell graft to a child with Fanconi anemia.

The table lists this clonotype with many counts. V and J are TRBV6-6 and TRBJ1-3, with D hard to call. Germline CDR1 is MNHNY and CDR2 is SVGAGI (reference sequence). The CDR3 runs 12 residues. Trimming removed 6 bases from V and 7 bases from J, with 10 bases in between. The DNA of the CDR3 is TGTGCCAGCAGCCCGGGAGGGAACACCATATATTTT. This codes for CASSPGGNTIYF.

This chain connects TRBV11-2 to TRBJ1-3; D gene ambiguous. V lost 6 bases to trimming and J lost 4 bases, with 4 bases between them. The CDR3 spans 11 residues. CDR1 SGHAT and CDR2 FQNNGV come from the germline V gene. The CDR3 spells CASSGGNTIYF. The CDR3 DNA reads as TGTGCCAGCAGTGGGGGAAACACCATATATTTT.

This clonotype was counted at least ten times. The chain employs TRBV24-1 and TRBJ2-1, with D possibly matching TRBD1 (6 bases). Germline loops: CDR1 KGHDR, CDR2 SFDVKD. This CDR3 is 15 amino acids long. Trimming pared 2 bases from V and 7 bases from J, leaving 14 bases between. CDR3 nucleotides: TGTGCCACCAGTGATTCCCGGTCAACAGGGAATGAGCAGTTCTTC. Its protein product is CATSDSRSTGNEQFF.

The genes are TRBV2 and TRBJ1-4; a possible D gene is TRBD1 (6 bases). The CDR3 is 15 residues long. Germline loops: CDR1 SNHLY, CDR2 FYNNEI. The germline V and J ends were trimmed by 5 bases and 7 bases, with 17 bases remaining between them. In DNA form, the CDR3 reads TGTGCCAGCAGTCCGGACGGCAGGGGAACTGAAAAACTGTTTTTT. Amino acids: CASSPDGRGTEKLFF.

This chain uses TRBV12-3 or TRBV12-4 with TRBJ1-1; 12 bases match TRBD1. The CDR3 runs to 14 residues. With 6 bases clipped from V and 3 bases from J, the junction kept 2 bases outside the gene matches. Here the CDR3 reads CASRGQGAHTEAFF. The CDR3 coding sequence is TGTGCCAGCAGGGGACAGGGGGCCCACACTGAAGCTTTCTTT.

For the CDR3, the DNA is TGTGCCATCAGTGGACTAGCGGGGGAATGGGGCGATGAGCAGTTCTTC. Translated, it gives CAISGLAGEWGDEQFF. This chain links TRBV10-3 with TRBJ2-1, with 12 positions matching TRBD2. From germline, CDR1 is ENHRY and CDR2 SYGVKD. The J segment lost 8 bases and the V segment lost 4 bases, leaving 9 bases of the junction unmatched. This CDR3 has 16 amino acids.

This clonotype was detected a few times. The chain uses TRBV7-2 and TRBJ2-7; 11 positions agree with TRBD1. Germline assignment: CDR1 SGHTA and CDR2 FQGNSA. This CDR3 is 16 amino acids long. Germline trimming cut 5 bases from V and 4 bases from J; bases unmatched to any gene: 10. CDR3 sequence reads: CASSTWDRGSLYEQYF. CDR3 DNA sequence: TGTGCCAGCAGCACCTGGGACAGGGGGTCTTTATACGAGCAGTACTTC.

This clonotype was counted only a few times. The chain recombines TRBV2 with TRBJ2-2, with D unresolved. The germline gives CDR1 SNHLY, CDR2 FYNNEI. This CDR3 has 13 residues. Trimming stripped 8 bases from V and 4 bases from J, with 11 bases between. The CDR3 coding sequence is TGTGCCAGCCGCATGAAGAGCACCGGGGAGCTGTTTTTT. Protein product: CASRMKSTGELFF. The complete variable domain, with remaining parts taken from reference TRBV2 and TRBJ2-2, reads EPEVTQTPSHQVTQMGQEVILRCVPISNHLYFYWYRQILGQKVEFLVSFYNNEISEKSEIFDDQFSVERPDGSNFTLKIRSTKLEDSAMYFCASRMKSTGELFFGEGSRLTVL.

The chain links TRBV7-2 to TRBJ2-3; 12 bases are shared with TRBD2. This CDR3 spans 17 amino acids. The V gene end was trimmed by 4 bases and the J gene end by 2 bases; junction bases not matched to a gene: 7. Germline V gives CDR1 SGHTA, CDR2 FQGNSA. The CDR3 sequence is CASSSGTSGSFTDTQYF. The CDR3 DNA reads TGTGCCAGCAGCTCCGGGACTAGCGGGTCCTTCACAGATACGCAGTATTTT. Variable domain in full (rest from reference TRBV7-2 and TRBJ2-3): GAGVSQSPSNKVTEKGKDVELRCDPISGHTALYWYRQSLGQGLEFLIYFQGNSAPDKSGLPSDRFSAERTGGSVSTLTIQRTQQEDSAVYLCASSSGTSGSFTDTQYFGPGTRLTVL.

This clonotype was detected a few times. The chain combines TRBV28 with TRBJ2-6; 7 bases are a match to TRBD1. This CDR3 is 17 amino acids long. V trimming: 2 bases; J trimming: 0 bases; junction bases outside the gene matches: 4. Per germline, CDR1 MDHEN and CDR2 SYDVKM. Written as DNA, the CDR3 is TGTGCCAGCAGTTTAGAACAGGGGATCTCTGGGGCCAACGTCCTGACTTTC. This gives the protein CASSLEQGISGANVLTF. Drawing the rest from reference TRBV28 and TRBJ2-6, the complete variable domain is DVKVTQSSRYLVKRTGEKVFLECVQDMDHENMFWYRQDPGLGLRLIYFSYDVKMKEKGDIPEGYSVSREKKERFSLILESASTNQTSMYLCASSLEQGISGANVLTFGAGSRLTVL.

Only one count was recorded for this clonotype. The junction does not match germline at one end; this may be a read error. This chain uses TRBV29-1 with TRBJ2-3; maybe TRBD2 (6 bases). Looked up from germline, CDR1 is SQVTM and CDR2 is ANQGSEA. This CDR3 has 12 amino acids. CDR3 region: CSIDGGTDTQYF. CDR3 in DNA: TGCAGCATTGATGGAGGGACAGATACGCAGTATTTT.

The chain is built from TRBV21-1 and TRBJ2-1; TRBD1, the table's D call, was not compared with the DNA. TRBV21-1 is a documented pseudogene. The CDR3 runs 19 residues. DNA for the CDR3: TGTGCCAGCAGCAAAGTAAGAGGGACCGGGACAGGGTCAAACAATGAGCAGTTCTTC. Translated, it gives CASSKVRGTGTGSNNEQFF.

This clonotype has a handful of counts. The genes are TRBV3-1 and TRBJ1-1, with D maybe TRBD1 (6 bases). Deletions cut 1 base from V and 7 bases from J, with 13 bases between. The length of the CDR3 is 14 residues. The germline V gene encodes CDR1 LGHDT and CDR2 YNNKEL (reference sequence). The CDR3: CASSQVGGFGEAFF. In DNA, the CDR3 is TGTGCCAGCAGCCAAGTAGGGGGGTTTGGTGAAGCTTTCTTT.

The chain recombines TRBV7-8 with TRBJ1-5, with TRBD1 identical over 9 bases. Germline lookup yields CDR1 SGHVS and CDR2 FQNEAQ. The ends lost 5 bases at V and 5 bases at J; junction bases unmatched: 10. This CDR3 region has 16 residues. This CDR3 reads CASSPMPGQGYQPQHF. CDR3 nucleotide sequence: TGTGCCAGCAGCCCAATGCCGGGACAGGGATATCAGCCCCAGCATTTT.

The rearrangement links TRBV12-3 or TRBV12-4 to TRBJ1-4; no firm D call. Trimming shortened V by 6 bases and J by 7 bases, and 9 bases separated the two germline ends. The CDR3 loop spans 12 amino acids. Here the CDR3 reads CASRSPVEKLFF. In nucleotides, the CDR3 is TGTGCCAGCAGGTCCCCAGTTGAAAAACTGTTTTTT.

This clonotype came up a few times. The CDR3 nucleotides read TGTGCCTGGAGTCTCCTGCTAGCGGGGGTGAGCTCCTACAATGAGCAGTTCTTC. Its protein is CAWSLLLAGVSSYNEQFF. The chain carries TRBV30 and TRBJ2-1; 10 nucleotides agree with TRBD2. The CDR3 runs 18 residues. Losses at the gene ends were 2 bases for V and 0 bases for J; bases not matched to a gene: 10. Germline V CDR1 and CDR2: GTSNPN, SVGIG (reference sequence).

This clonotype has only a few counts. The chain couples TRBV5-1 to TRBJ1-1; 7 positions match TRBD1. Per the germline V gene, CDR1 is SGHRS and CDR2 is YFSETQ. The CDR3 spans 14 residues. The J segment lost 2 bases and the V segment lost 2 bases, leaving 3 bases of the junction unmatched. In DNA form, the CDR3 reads TGCGCCAGCAGCTTTGGGACAGATAACACTGAAGCTTTCTTT. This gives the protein CASSFGTDNTEAFF.

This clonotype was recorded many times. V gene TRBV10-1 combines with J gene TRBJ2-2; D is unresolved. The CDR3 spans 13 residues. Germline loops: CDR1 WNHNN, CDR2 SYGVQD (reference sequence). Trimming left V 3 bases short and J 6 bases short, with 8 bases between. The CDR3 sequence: CASSEENPGELFF. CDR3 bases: TGCGCCAGCAGTGAAGAAAACCCCGGGGAGCTGTTTTTT.

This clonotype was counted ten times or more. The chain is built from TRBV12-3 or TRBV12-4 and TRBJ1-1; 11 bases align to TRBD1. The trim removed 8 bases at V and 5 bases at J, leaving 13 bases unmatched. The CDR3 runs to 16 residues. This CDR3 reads CASGPGQGVGHTEAFF. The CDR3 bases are TGTGCCAGCGGACCGGGACAGGGGGTGGGTCATACTGAAGCTTTCTTT.

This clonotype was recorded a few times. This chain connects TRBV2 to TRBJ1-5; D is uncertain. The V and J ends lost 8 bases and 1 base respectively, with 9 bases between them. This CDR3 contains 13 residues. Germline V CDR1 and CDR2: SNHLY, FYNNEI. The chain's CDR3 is CASGEESNQPQHF. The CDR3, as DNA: TGTGCCAGCGGGGAGGAAAGCAATCAGCCCCAGCATTTT.

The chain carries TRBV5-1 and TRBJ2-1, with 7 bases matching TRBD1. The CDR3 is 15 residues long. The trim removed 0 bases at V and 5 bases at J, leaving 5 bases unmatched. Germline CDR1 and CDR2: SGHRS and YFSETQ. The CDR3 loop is CASSLAGQINNEQFF. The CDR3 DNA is TGCGCCAGCAGCTTGGCGGGACAGATAAACAATGAGCAGTTCTTC.

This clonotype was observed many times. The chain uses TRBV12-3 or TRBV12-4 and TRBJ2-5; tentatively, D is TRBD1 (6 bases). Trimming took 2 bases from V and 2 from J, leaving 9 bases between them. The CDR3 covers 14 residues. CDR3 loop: CASSLNRVQETQYF. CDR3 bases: TGTGCCAGCAGTTTAAACAGGGTGCAAGAGACCCAGTACTTC.

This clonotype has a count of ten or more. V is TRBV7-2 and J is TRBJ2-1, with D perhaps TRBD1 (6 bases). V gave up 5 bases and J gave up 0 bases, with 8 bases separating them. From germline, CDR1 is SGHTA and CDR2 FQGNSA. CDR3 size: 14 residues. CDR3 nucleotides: TGTGCCAGCAGCGTACAGGGCTCCTACAATGAGCAGTTCTTC. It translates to CASSVQGSYNEQFF. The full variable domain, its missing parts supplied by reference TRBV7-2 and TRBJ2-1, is GAGVSQSPSNKVTEKGKDVELRCDPISGHTALYWYRQSLGQGLEFLIYFQGNSAPDKSGLPSDRFSAERTGGSVSTLTIQRTQQEDSAVYLCASSVQGSYNEQFFGPGTRLTVL.

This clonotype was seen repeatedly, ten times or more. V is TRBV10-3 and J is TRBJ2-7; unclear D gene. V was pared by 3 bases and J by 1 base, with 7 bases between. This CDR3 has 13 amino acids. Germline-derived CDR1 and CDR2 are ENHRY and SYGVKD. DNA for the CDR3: TGTGCCATCAGTGATAAGGAATCCTACGAGCAGTACTTC. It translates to CAISDKESYEQYF.

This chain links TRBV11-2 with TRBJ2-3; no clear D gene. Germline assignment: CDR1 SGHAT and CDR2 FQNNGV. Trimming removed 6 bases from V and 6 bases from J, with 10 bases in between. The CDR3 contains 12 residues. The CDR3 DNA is TGTGCCAGCAGGTTTGGGGTGGATACGCAGTATTTT. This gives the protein CASRFGVDTQYF.

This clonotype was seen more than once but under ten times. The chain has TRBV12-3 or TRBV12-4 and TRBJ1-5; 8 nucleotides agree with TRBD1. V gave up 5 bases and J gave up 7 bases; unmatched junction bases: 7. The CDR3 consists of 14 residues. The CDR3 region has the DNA TGTGCCAGCAGTGAACAGGGGGTTGGACAGCCCCAGCATTTT. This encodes CASSEQGVGQPQHF.

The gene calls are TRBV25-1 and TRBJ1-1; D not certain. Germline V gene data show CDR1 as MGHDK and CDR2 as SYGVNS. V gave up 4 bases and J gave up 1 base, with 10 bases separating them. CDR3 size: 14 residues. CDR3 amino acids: CASSGPPPNTEAFF. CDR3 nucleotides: TGTGCCAGCAGTGGACCACCACCGAACACTGAAGCTTTCTTT. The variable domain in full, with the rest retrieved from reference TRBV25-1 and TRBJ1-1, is EADIYQTPRYLVIGTGKKITLECSQTMGHDKMYWYQQDPGMELHLIHYSYGVNSTEKGDLSSESTVSRIRTEHFPLTLESARPSHTSQYLCASSGPPPNTEAFFGQGTRLTVV.

In nucleotides, the CDR3 is TGTGCCAGCAGCCCAGAAGGCGGAGTCTCCTACAATGAGCAGTTCTTC. Translated: CASSPEGGVSYNEQFF. The chain links TRBV7-9 to TRBJ2-1; no definite D call. Germline V lookup: CDR1 SEHNR, CDR2 FQNEAQ (reference sequence). This CDR3 contains 16 residues. Trimming pared 5 bases from V and 0 bases from J, leaving 14 bases between.

Here the CDR3 DNA reads TGTGCCAGCGGCGCCGGGACAGGACATGTCCTGACTTTC. Encoded protein: CASGAGTGHVLTF. The J gene is TRBJ2-6, the V gene TRBV12-3 or TRBV12-4; 8 bases line up with TRBD1. The CDR3 totals 13 residues. The junction had 10 bases not matched to a gene; V was cut back by 8 bases and J by 13 bases.